The next 25 T cell receptor beta chains were all read from a single sample in a study of patients and donors after allogeneic stem cell transplantation. TCRdb reprocessed the RT-PCR reads with MiXCR, giving one entry per CDR3 protein. Here the sample spans more than 850,000 distinct CDR3 sequences, roughly 18% being singletons. Sequencing was done on a sample of blood, either unsorted or a sorted T cell fraction (not recorded which). The receptors here all came from a human donor who was either an allogeneic HSCT recipient or a stem cell or donor lymphocyte infusion donor (not recorded which). It is not recorded whose cells these are; they may come from a transplant donor.

This clonotype was seen more than once but under ten times. CDR3 region: CATSDVPSGPYNEQFF. CDR3 nucleotide sequence: TGTGCCACCAGTGATGTACCTAGCGGTCCTTACAATGAGCAGTTCTTC. The chain carries TRBV24-1 and TRBJ2-1; 7 bases fit TRBD2. Germline V gene data show CDR1 as KGHDR and CDR2 as SFDVKD. This CDR3 is built from 16 residues. With 3 bases clipped from V and 4 bases from J, the junction kept 8 bases outside the gene matches.

This chain uses TRBV15 with TRBJ2-3, with D tentatively TRBD1 (6 bases). CDR1 is LNHNV, CDR2 YYDKDF, per germline (reference sequence). The CDR3 consists of 17 residues. The ends were cut back, 3 bases at V and 1 base at J, with 17 bases in the middle. The CDR3 coding sequence is TGTGCCACCAGCAGGTCCTCAGGGGTCCGGGGCACAGATACGCAGTATTTT. This encodes CATSRSSGVRGTDTQYF.

This chain links TRBV19 with TRBJ2-7, with TRBD1 as a possible D gene (6 bases). V dropped 2 bases and J dropped 3 bases, with 20 bases sitting between them. CDR1 is LNHDA and CDR2 is SQIVND in the germline V gene (reference sequence). The CDR3 consists of 17 residues. CDR3 loop: CASSITPSLTGNYEQYF. As DNA, the CDR3 is TGTGCCAGTAGTATAACCCCAAGTCTAACAGGGAACTACGAGCAGTACTTC.

The chain joins TRBV29-1 to TRBJ2-2; TRBD2 agrees at 13 bases. Germline CDR1 SQVTM, CDR2 ANQGSEA. J lost 0 bases, V lost 6 bases, and 7 bases had no gene match. The length of the CDR3 is 17 residues. The DNA for the CDR3 is TGCAGCGTCCACGGACTAGCGGGGGCCTCGAACACCGGGGAGCTGTTTTTT. Amino acids: CSVHGLAGASNTGELFF.

The rearrangement uses TRBV10-2 and TRBJ2-1; maybe TRBD1 (5 bases). The ends were cut back, 0 bases at V and 2 bases at J, with 8 bases in the middle. The CDR3 is made up of 15 amino acids. The germline V gene has CDR1 WSHSY and CDR2 SAAADI. Written as DNA, the CDR3 is TGCGCCAGCAGTGAGTCAGGGGTGACCTACAATGAGCAGTTCTTC. Translation: CASSESGVTYNEQFF.

This clonotype was seen a handful of times. The rearrangement links TRBV4-2 to TRBJ1-6; 8 bases line up with TRBD1. This CDR3 spans 17 amino acids. The trim removed 1 base at V and 7 bases at J, leaving 9 bases unmatched. CDR1 is LGHNA and CDR2 is YNFKEQ in the germline V gene. The CDR3, as DNA: TGTGCCAGCAGCCAAGGCCTTAGGACAGGGCCAAATTCACCCCTCCACTTT. Translating gives CASSQGLRTGPNSPLHF.

The CDR3 nucleotides read TGCAGCGTTGCGGGGACAGCCCCCACCCACTATGGCTACACCTTC. This gives the protein CSVAGTAPTHYGYTF. The chain combines TRBV29-1 with TRBJ1-2; 7 bases fit TRBD1. The germline V gene has CDR1 SQVTM and CDR2 ANQGSEA. This CDR3 comprises 15 residues. The V segment lost 4 bases and the J segment 3 bases; nucleotides outside the gene matches: 11. Using reference TRBV29-1 and TRBJ1-2 for the parts outside the CDR3, the full variable domain is SAVISQKPSRDICQRGTSLTIQCQVDSQVTMMFWYRQQPGQSLTLIATANQGSEATYESGFVIDKFPISRPNLTFSTLTVSNMSPEDSSIYLCSVAGTAPTHYGYTFGSGTRLTVV.

This clonotype was recorded a few times. The CDR3, as DNA: TGCAGTGCGACGGGGCAGGGAGGTAGCTCCTACAATGAGCAGTTCTTC. Translating it yields CSATGQGGSSYNEQFF. The rearrangement uses TRBV20-1 and TRBJ2-1; TRBD2 might be the D (6 bases). Germline lookup yields CDR1 DFQATT and CDR2 SNEGSKA (reference sequence). The CDR3 is 16 amino acids. V was cut by 6 bases and J by 0 bases, with 18 bases left in between.

This clonotype has ten or more counts. V gene TRBV12-3 or TRBV12-4 combines with J gene TRBJ1-6; unclear D gene. Trimming removed 3 bases from V and 8 bases from J, with 8 bases in between. This CDR3 region has 13 residues. The CDR3 reads CASSFWTDSPLHF. DNA for the CDR3: TGTGCCAGCAGTTTCTGGACGGATTCACCCCTCCACTTT.

The V and J genes are TRBV5-6 and TRBJ2-1; 8 bases fit TRBD1. The CDR3 loop spans 12 amino acids. Germline assignment: CDR1 SGHDT and CDR2 YYEEEE. V was clipped by 4 bases and J by 8 bases; unmatched bases: 2. This chain's CDR3 is CASSRTGYEQFF. The CDR3 DNA sequence: TGTGCCAGCAGCCGGACAGGGTATGAGCAGTTCTTC.

This clonotype was found a few times. The genes are TRBV6-5 and TRBJ1-2; 7 bases map to TRBD1. There are 15 residues in the CDR3. Germline values: CDR1 MNHEY, CDR2 SVGAGI. The J segment lost 8 bases and the V segment lost 2 bases, leaving 11 bases of the junction unmatched. CDR3 nucleotides: TGTGCCAGCAGTTACGGGGGACAGCGACTGAAGGGCTACACCTTC. Protein product: CASSYGGQRLKGYTF.

The chain has TRBV20-1 and TRBJ2-2; the match to TRBD2 covers 9 bases. V shed 5 bases, J shed 3 bases, and the junction held 19 bases outside the gene matches. Germline assignment: CDR1 DFQATT and CDR2 SNEGSKA (reference sequence). The CDR3 length is 19 residues. CDR3 in amino acids: CSASSGRKIGGWYTGELFF. As DNA, the CDR3 is TGCAGTGCTTCGAGCGGGAGGAAAATCGGGGGATGGTACACCGGGGAGCTGTTTTTT.

This chain connects TRBV5-1 to TRBJ1-2, with D uncertain. Germline-derived CDR1 and CDR2 are SGHRS and YFSETQ. CDR3 size: 14 residues. The ends were cut back, 1 base at V and 1 base at J, with 8 bases in the middle. For the CDR3, the DNA is TGCGCCAGCAGCTTGAGTTCAGTTAACTATGGCTACACCTTC. Protein sequence: CASSLSSVNYGYTF. Full variable domain (missing parts from reference TRBV5-1 and TRBJ1-2): KAGVTQTPRYLIKTRGQQVTLSCSPISGHRSVSWYQQTPGQGLQFLFEYFSETQRNKGNFPGRFSGRQFSNSRSEMNVSTLELGDSALYLCASSLSSVNYGYTFGSGTRLTVV.

This chain connects TRBV4-3 to TRBJ1-2; 8 bases fit TRBD1. J gave up 3 bases and V 5 bases, and 8 bases lay outside the gene matches. The germline gives CDR1 LGHNA, CDR2 YSLEER. The CDR3 is made up of 15 amino acids. CDR3 sequence (DNA): TGCGCCAGCAGCTTGGACAGGGTAGTTGACTATGGCTACACCTTC. Amino acids: CASSLDRVVDYGYTF.

V gene TRBV6-2 or TRBV6-3 combines with J gene TRBJ2-1; 12 bases align to TRBD2. The trim removed 5 bases at V and 5 bases at J, leaving 4 bases unmatched. CDR3 size: 15 residues. Per germline, CDR1 MNHEY and CDR2 SVGEGT. CDR3 loop: CASSLAGGNHNEQFF. The CDR3, as DNA: TGTGCCAGCAGTCTAGCGGGGGGGAACCACAATGAGCAGTTCTTC.

This clonotype was detected a few times. This chain links TRBV4-3 with TRBJ2-1; perhaps TRBD2 as D (6 bases). The V end was cut by 4 bases, the J end by 2 bases, with 15 bases between. Germline-derived CDR1 and CDR2 are LGHNA and YSLEER. This CDR3 region has 16 residues. CDR3 sequence: CASSRTKGLTYNEQFF. DNA for the CDR3: TGCGCCAGCAGCCGTACCAAGGGACTCACCTACAATGAGCAGTTCTTC.

The J gene is TRBJ1-2, the V gene TRBV15; D might be TRBD1 (5 bases). V was cut by 0 bases and J by 2 bases, with 10 bases left in between. The germline CDR1 and CDR2 sequences are LNHNV and YYDKDF (reference sequence). The CDR3 is made up of 15 amino acids. CDR3 nucleotide sequence: TGTGCCACCAGCAGAGATCGGGGGATGAACTATGGCTACACCTTC. This gives the protein CATSRDRGMNYGYTF.

In its sample, this clonotype was seen a few times. This rearrangement joins TRBV5-5 to TRBJ2-3, with 9 bases aligning to TRBD1. Trimming cost V 1 base and J 0 bases; bases outside gene matches: 9. Germline V gene sequence: CDR1 SGHKS, CDR2 YYEKEE (reference sequence). The CDR3 consists of 18 residues. The CDR3 coding sequence is TGTGCCAGCAGCTTGTTAAGTCGGGACAGGGTGAGCACAGATACGCAGTATTTT. Its translation is CASSLLSRDRVSTDTQYF.

V usage is TRBV9 and J usage is TRBJ2-2; D ambiguous. CDR1 and CDR2 from the germline V gene are SGDLS and YYNGEE. Trimming stripped 1 base from V and 6 bases from J, with 7 bases between. The CDR3 sequence is 13 residues long. In DNA form, the CDR3 reads TGTGCCAGCAGCGTATCCGGTTCCGGGGAGCTGTTTTTT. Residues: CASSVSGSGELFF. Complete variable domain (other parts from reference TRBV9 and TRBJ2-2): DSGVTQTPKHLITATGQRVTLRCSPRSGDLSVYWYQQSLDQGLQFLIQYYNGEERAKGNILERFSAQQFPDLHSELNLSSLELGDSALYFCASSVSGSGELFFGEGSRLTVL.

The chain carries TRBV7-3 and TRBJ1-1; tentatively, D is TRBD1 (6 bases). The CDR3 contains 13 residues. Trimming left V 4 bases short and J 7 bases short, with 13 bases between. Germline assignment: CDR1 SGHTA and CDR2 FQGTGA. This CDR3 is CASSSGPRGEAFF. As DNA, the CDR3 is TGTGCCAGCAGCTCTGGGCCCAGGGGTGAAGCTTTCTTT.

This chain links TRBV12-3 or TRBV12-4 with TRBJ2-3; 10 nucleotides line up with TRBD1. The CDR3 contains 16 residues. V trimming: 4 bases; J trimming: 3 bases; junction bases outside the gene matches: 7. The DNA of the CDR3 is TGTGCCAGCAGTTCGGGGGGGGGACAGGGGACAGATACGCAGTATTTT. Residues: CASSSGGGQGTDTQYF.

This clonotype came up a few times. The rearrangement links TRBV5-4 to TRBJ2-1; D is undetermined. V lost 2 bases, J lost 6 bases, and 9 bases lay in between. In germline, CDR1 is SGHNT, CDR2 YYREEE (reference sequence). The CDR3 spans 13 residues. CDR3 residues: CASSFPVSNEQFF. The CDR3 DNA is TGTGCCAGCAGCTTCCCCGTTAGCAATGAGCAGTTCTTC. The full variable domain, completed using reference TRBV5-4 and TRBJ2-1, is ETGVTQSPTHLIKTRGQQVTLRCSSQSGHNTVSWYQQALGQGPQFIFQYYREEENGRGNFPPRFSGLQFPNYSSELNVNALELDDSALYLCASSFPVSNEQFFGPGTRLTVL.

The gene calls are TRBV5-1 and TRBJ2-1, with 11 bases matching TRBD2. V lost 0 bases and J lost 6; bases outside the gene matches: 2. From germline, CDR1 is SGHRS and CDR2 YFSETQ. The CDR3 loop spans 15 amino acids. The CDR3 DNA sequence: TGCGCCAGCAGCTTGGCAACTAGCGGGAGCAATGAGCAGTTCTTC. Residues: CASSLATSGSNEQFF. The full variable domain, its missing parts supplied by reference TRBV5-1 and TRBJ2-1, is KAGVTQTPRYLIKTRGQQVTLSCSPISGHRSVSWYQQTPGQGLQFLFEYFSETQRNKGNFPGRFSGRQFSNSRSEMNVSTLELGDSALYLCASSLATSGSNEQFFGPGTRLTVL.

The chain links TRBV5-6 to TRBJ2-3, with TRBD1 matching over 7 bases. From germline, CDR1 is SGHDT and CDR2 YYEEEE. The CDR3 has 16 residues. Trimming cost V 3 bases and J 3 bases; bases outside gene matches: 10. CDR3 residues: CASSYDRVVSTDTQYF. CDR3 DNA: TGTGCCAGCAGCTATGACAGGGTTGTTTCTACAGATACGCAGTATTTT.

This clonotype was observed a few times. The rearrangement links TRBV20-1 to TRBJ2-2, with 7 bases aligning to TRBD2. This CDR3 has 17 residues. V was clipped by 1 base and J by 1 base; unmatched bases: 9. Per the germline V gene, CDR1 is DFQATT and CDR2 is SNEGSKA (reference sequence). The CDR3 loop is CSARALVGGRNTGELFF. For the CDR3, the DNA is TGCAGTGCTAGAGCCCTAGTCGGGGGGAGGAACACCGGGGAGCTGTTTTTT.